What follows are 17 T cell receptor beta chains derived from one specimen sequenced in a study of siplizumab effects on memory and regulatory T cells. The repertoire was sequenced with immunoSEQ multiplex PCR; TCRdb's copy has only in-frame clones and lacks some. The table includes approximately 100,000 clones, around 90% detected once. The sequenced sample consisted of Tregs sorted from blood. The source is a human donor in good health.

This clone was recorded only once. The rearrangement links TRBV7-9 to TRBJ1-4; 7 nucleotides agree with TRBD1. This CDR3 contains 14 residues. J was trimmed by 4 bases and V by 5 bases; bases with no gene match: 4. Germline CDR1 SEHNR, CDR2 FQNEAQ (reference sequence). CDR3 DNA: TGTGCCAGCAGCCTCGGACAGGTTAATGAAAAACTGTTTTTT. It yields the protein CASSLGQVNEKLFF.

This chain connects TRBV6-1 to TRBJ2-3, with TRBD2 identical over 7 bases. The CDR3 covers 15 residues. V was pared by 8 bases and J by 0 bases, with 8 bases of the junction left unmatched. Germline V gene sequence: CDR1 MNHNS, CDR2 SASEGT. The CDR3 spells CASGRDYTSTDTQYF. CDR3 nucleotides: TGTGCCAGCGGCCGGGACTACACAAGCACAGATACGCAGTATTTT.

This CDR3 is CASSYEVSSDEQFF. The CDR3 region has the DNA TGTGCCAGCAGTTACGAGGTCTCCTCAGATGAGCAGTTCTTC. V usage is TRBV6-5 and J usage is TRBJ2-1; D is uncertain. Germline V gene sequence: CDR1 MNHEY, CDR2 SVGAGI. CDR3 length: 14 amino acids. V dropped 2 bases and J dropped 8 bases, with 13 bases sitting between them.

This clone has a single count. The CDR3 loop reads CASSPQSGRGAGELFF. CDR3 sequence (DNA): TGTGCCAGCAGCCCCCAGTCCGGGAGAGGCGCCGGGGAGCTGTTTTTT. The rearrangement joins TRBV4-2 to TRBJ2-2; TRBD2 might be the D (6 bases). Germline CDR1 is LGHNA and CDR2 is YNFKEQ. V shed 4 bases and J shed 6 bases, with 18 bases lying between them. The CDR3 covers 16 residues.

J is TRBJ1-6 and V is TRBV27; D call uncertain. The V end was cut by 6 bases, the J end by 9 bases, with 12 bases between. Germline CDR1 is MNHEY and CDR2 is SMNVEV (reference sequence). This CDR3 region has 13 residues. CDR3 DNA sequence: TGTGCCAGCAGCCGTGGGGAGACTTCACCCCTCCACTTT. Its translation: CASSRGETSPLHF.

This chain links TRBV5-8 with TRBJ1-5; D gene ambiguous. This CDR3 comprises 13 residues. Germline CDR1 reads SGHTS; CDR2 reads YDEGEE. V was cut by 4 bases and J by 3 bases, with 8 bases left in between. CDR3 sequence: CASSGWINQPQHF. The CDR3, as DNA: TGTGCCAGCAGCGGATGGATCAATCAGCCCCAGCATTTT. Filled out from reference TRBV5-8 and TRBJ1-5, the complete variable domain reads EAGVTQSPTHLIKTRGQQATLRCSPISGHTSVYWYQQALGLGLQFLLWYDEGEERNRGNFPPRFSGRQFPNYSSELNVNALELEDSALYLCASSGWINQPQHFGDGTRLSIL.

This clone has a single count. The CDR3 DNA follows: TGTGCCAGCAGCCCGCCGCCCGGGACTAGCGGGGGGGAAGAGACCCAGTACTTC. This translates into CASSPPPGTSGGEETQYF. V usage is TRBV5-4 and J usage is TRBJ2-5; TRBD2 matches at 16 bases. With 4 bases clipped from V and 3 bases from J, the junction kept 9 bases outside the gene matches. CDR3 length: 18 residues. Germline V gene lookup returns CDR1 SGHNT and CDR2 YYREEE (reference sequence).

V usage is TRBV11-2 and J usage is TRBJ2-3; D possibly corresponds to TRBD1 (5 bases). Germline loops: CDR1 SGHAT, CDR2 FQNNGV. Between the trimmed V and J ends, which lost 2 bases and 0 bases, there was a span of 9 bases. The CDR3 contains 15 residues. The CDR3 DNA follows: TGTGCCAGCAGCTTAACGGCAGGGAGCACAGATACGCAGTATTTT. Translating it yields CASSLTAGSTDTQYF.

V is TRBV11-3 and J is TRBJ2-5, with 9 bases identical to TRBD2. Trimming cost V 5 bases and J 5 bases; bases outside gene matches: 12. There are 16 residues in the CDR3. Germline-derived CDR1 and CDR2 are SGHNT and YENEEA. The CDR3 coding sequence is TGTGCCAGCAGCCCTGGGGCGAGCGGGAGGTTGGAGACCCAGTACTTC. Protein product: CASSPGASGRLETQYF.

The chain recombines TRBV9 with TRBJ2-2; D might be TRBD1 (6 bases). Germline CDR1 and CDR2: SGDLS and YYNGEE. Trimming shortened V by 6 bases and J by 1 base, and 13 bases separated the two germline ends. This CDR3 has 15 amino acids. CDR3 nucleotide sequence: TGTGCCAGCAATCCTGGGACAAGGAACACCGGGGAGCTGTTTTTT. Its protein is CASNPGTRNTGELFF.

The chain joins TRBV18 to TRBJ2-7; TRBD1 matches 8 bases. Germline CDR1 reads KGHSH; CDR2 reads LQKENI. Trimming removed 1 base from V and 3 bases from J; junction bases left unmatched: 5. This CDR3 spans 15 amino acids. CDR3 sequence: CASSPQTGTGYEQYF. DNA of the CDR3: TGTGCCAGCTCACCACAAACCGGGACAGGCTACGAGCAGTACTTC.

J is TRBJ2-5 and V is TRBV2, with 8 bases identical to TRBD2. Germline values: CDR1 SNHLY, CDR2 FYNNEI. The CDR3 has 14 amino acids. V gave up 4 bases and J gave up 4 bases; unmatched junction bases: 5. This CDR3 is CASSGLAGIETQYF. As DNA, the CDR3 is TGTGCCAGCAGTGGGCTAGCGGGTATAGAGACCCAGTACTTC. Full variable domain (missing parts from reference TRBV2 and TRBJ2-5): EPEVTQTPSHQVTQMGQEVILRCVPISNHLYFYWYRQILGQKVEFLVSFYNNEISEKSEIFDDQFSVERPDGSNFTLKIRSTKLEDSAMYFCASSGLAGIETQYFGPGTRLLVL.

The J gene is TRBJ2-2, the V gene TRBV6-4; D gene uncertain. Per germline, CDR1 MRHNA and CDR2 SNTAGT. The CDR3 contains 16 residues. V was clipped by 6 bases and J by 2 bases, with 16 bases between them. The CDR3 is CASRPTPSTNTGELFF. DNA for the CDR3: TGTGCCAGCAGGCCCACGCCCAGCACAAACACCGGGGAGCTGTTTTTT.

The CDR3 here is CASSKVETQYF. DNA for the CDR3: TGTGCCAGCAGCAAAGTTGAGACCCAGTACTTC. V gene TRBV21-1 combines with J gene TRBJ2-5. TRBV21-1 is designated a pseudogene. CDR3 length: 11 amino acids.

V gene TRBV2 combines with J gene TRBJ2-1; tentatively, D is TRBD2 (5 bases). This CDR3 is 14 amino acids long. Germline V gene data show CDR1 as SNHLY and CDR2 as FYNNEI. V was shortened by 10 bases and J by 3 bases, with 16 bases between the two germline ends. In nucleotides, the CDR3 is TGTGCCACCTACCGGGGTTCTAACTACAATGAGCAGTTCTTC. Translation gives CATYRGSNYNEQFF.

CDR3 protein: CASSLGGEGTEAFF. The CDR3 region has the DNA TGCGCCAGCAGCTTGGGGGGTGAGGGCACTGAAGCTTTCTTT. The V call is TRBV5-1, the J call TRBJ1-1; D remains ambiguous. Germline CDR1 SGHRS, CDR2 YFSETQ. The CDR3 is 14 residues long. The V end lost 0 bases, the J end lost 4 bases, and 10 bases lay between the germline ends.

The chain links TRBV6-5 to TRBJ2-6, with unresolved D. Germline values: CDR1 MNHEY, CDR2 SVGAGI. V gave up 2 bases and J gave up 4 bases, with 12 bases separating them. The CDR3 is 16 amino acids. The DNA of the CDR3 is TGTGCCAGCAGTTACCGTTCTGCGGCGGGGGCCAACGTCCTGACTTTC. Translated, it gives CASSYRSAAGANVLTF.